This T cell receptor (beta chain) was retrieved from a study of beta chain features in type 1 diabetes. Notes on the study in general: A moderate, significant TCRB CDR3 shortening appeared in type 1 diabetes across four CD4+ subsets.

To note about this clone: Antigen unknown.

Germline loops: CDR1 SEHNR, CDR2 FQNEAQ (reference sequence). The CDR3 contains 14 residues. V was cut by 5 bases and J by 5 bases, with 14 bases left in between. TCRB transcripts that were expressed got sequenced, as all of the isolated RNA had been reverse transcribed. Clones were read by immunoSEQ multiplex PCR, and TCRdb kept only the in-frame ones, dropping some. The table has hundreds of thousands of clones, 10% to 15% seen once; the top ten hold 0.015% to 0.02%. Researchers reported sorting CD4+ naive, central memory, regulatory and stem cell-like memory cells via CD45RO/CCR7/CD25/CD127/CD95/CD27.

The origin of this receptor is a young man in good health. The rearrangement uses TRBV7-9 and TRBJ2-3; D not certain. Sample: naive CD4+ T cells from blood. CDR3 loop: CASSIVTVEDTQYF. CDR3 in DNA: TGTGCCAGCAGCATAGTTACGGTTGAAGATACGCAGTATTTT.